This T cell receptor beta chain was sequenced during a study of blood T cell repertoires in COVID-19. With 6 bases removed from V and 8 bases from J, the gap between germline ends came to 13 bases. There are 12 residues in the CDR3. This clone appeared a few times. In the study's own analysis: Amplification of reference gene primers provided the estimated nucleated cell counts. Libraries were prepared by immunoSEQ multiplex PCR; TCRdb keeps only in-frame clonotypes and omits some of them. Clone size and V and J calls were adopted from that table, with D and trimming inferred from the DNA. The data contain about 220,000 clones, about 80% of them seen just once; the ten biggest clones take up 2% to 2.5%.

The sample comprised peripheral blood. This chain connects TRBV12-3 or TRBV12-4 to TRBJ1-2; D ambiguous. This TCR derives from a woman aged 55-69 years with acute or convalescent COVID-19. CDR3 DNA sequence: TGTGCCAGCAGCTCCTCGACTCGCGGCTACACCTTC. Protein sequence: CASSSSTRGYTF.